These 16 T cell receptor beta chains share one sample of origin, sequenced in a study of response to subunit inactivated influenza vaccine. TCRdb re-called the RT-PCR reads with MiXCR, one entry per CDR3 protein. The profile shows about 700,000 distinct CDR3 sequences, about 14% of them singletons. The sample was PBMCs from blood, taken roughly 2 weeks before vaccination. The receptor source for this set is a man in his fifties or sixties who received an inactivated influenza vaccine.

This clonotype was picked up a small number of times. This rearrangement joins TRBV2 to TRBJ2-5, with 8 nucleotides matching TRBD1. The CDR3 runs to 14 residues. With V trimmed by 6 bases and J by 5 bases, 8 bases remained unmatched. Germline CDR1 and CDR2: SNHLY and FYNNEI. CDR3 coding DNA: TGTGCCAGCAGCACCGGGACAGGATGGGAGACCCAGTACTTC. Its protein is CASSTGTGWETQYF.

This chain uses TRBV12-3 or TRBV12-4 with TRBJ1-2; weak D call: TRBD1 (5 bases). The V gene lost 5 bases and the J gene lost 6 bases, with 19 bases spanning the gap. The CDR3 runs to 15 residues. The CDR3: CASSPFRRGGDGYTF. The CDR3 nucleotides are TGTGCCAGCAGTCCCTTCAGGAGAGGAGGGGATGGCTACACCTTC.

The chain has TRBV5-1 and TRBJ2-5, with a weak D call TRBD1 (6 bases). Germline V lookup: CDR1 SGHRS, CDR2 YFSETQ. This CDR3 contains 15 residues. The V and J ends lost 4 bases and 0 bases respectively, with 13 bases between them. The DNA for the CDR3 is TGCGCCAGCAGCCAGGGGAATGGGTACCAAGAGACCCAGTACTTC. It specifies CASSQGNGYQETQYF. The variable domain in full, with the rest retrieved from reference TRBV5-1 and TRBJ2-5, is KAGVTQTPRYLIKTRGQQVTLSCSPISGHRSVSWYQQTPGQGLQFLFEYFSETQRNKGNFPGRFSGRQFSNSRSEMNVSTLELGDSALYLCASSQGNGYQETQYFGPGTRLLVL.

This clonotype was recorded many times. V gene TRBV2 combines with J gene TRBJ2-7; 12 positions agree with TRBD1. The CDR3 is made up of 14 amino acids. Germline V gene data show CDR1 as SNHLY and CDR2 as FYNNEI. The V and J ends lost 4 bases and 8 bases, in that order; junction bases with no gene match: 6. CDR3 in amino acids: CASSAGTGGEKQYF. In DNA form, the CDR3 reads TGTGCCAGCAGTGCCGGGACAGGGGGCGAAAAGCAGTACTTC. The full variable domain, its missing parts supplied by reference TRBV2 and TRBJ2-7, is EPEVTQTPSHQVTQMGQEVILRCVPISNHLYFYWYRQILGQKVEFLVSFYNNEISEKSEIFDDQFSVERPDGSNFTLKIRSTKLEDSAMYFCASSAGTGGEKQYFGPGTRLTVT.

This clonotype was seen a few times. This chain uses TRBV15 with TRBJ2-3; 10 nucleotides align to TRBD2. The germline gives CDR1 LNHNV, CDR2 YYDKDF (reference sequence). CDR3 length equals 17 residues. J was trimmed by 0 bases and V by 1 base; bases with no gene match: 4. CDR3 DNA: TGTGCCACCAGCAGAGCTGGACTAGCGGCTAGCACAGATACGCAGTATTTT. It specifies CATSRAGLAASTDTQYF. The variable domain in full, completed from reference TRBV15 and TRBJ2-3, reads DAMVIQNPRYQVTQFGKPVTLSCSQTLNHNVMYWYQQKSSQAPKLLFHYYDKDFNNEADTPDNFQSRRPNTSFCFLDIRSPGLGDTAMYLCATSRAGLAASTDTQYFGPGTRLTVL.

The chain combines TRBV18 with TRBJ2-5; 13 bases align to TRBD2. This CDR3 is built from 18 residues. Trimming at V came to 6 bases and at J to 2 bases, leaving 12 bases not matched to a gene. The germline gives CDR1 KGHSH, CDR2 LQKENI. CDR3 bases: TGTGCCAGCTCCCCCAAGTCCTGGACTAGCGGGGGACAAGAGACCCAGTACTTC. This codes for CASSPKSWTSGGQETQYF.

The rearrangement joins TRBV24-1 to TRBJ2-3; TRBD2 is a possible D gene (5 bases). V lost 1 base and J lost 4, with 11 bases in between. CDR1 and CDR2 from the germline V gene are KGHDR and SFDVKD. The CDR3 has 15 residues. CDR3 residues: CATSDFWAGSDTQYF. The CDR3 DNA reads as TGTGCCACCAGTGATTTTTGGGCGGGCTCAGATACGCAGTATTTT.

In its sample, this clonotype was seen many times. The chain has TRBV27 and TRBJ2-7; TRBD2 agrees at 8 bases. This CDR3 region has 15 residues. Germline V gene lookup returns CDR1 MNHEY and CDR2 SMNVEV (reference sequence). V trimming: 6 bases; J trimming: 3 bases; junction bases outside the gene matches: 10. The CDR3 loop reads CASSAIERERYEQYF. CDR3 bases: TGTGCCAGCAGCGCCATAGAGCGGGAGCGCTACGAGCAGTACTTC.

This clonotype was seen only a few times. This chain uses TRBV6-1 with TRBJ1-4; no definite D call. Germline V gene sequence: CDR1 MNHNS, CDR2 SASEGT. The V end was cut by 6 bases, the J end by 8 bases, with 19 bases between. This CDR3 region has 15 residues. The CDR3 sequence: CASRETALGGEKLFF. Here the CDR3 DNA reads TGTGCCAGCAGGGAAACGGCACTAGGAGGGGAAAAACTGTTTTTT.

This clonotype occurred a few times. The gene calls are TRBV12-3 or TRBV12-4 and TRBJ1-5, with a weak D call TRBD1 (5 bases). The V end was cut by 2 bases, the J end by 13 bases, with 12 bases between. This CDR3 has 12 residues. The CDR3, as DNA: TGTGCCAGCAGTTTACAGGGCACCACGCAGCATTTT. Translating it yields CASSLQGTTQHF.

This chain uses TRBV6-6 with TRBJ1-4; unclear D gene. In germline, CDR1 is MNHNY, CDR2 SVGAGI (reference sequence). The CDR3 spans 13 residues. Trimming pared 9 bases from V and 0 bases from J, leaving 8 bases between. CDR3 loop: CASQRATNEKLFF. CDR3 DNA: TGTGCCAGTCAACGAGCAACTAATGAAAAACTGTTTTTT.

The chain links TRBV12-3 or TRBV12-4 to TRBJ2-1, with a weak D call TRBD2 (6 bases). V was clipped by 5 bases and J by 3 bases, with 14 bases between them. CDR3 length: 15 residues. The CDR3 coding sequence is TGTGCCAGCAGTACCAGACTAGTTAGCTACAATGAGCAGTTCTTC. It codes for CASSTRLVSYNEQFF.

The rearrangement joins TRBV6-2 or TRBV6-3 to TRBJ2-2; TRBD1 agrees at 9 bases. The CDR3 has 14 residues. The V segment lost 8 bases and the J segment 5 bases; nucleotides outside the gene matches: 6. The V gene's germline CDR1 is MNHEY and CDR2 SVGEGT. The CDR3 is CASRDRGWTGELFF. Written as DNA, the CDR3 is TGTGCCAGCCGAGACAGGGGGTGGACCGGGGAGCTGTTTTTT.

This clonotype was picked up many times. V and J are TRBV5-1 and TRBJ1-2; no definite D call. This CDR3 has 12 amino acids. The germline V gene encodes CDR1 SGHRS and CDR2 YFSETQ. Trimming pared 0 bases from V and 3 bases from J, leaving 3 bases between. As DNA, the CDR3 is TGCGCCAGCAGCTTGGACTACTATGGCTACACCTTC. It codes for CASSLDYYGYTF.

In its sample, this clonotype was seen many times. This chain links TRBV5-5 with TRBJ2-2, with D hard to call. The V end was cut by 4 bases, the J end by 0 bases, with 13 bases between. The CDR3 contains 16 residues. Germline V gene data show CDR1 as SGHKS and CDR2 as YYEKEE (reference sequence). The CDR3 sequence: CASSQWQTANTGELFF. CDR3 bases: TGTGCCAGCAGCCAATGGCAAACCGCGAACACCGGGGAGCTGTTTTTT.

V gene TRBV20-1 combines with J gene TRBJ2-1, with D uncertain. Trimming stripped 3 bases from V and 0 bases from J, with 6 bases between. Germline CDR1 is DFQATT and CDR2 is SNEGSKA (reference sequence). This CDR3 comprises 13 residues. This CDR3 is CSASGASYNEQFF. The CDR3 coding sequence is TGCAGTGCTAGCGGAGCCTCCTACAATGAGCAGTTCTTC.